These 15 T cell receptor beta chains came from one sample sequenced in a study of PD-L1 blockade in urothelial cancer. Regarding time point: pretreatment peripheral blood. Using immunoSEQ multiplex PCR, the repertoire was profiled, and TCRdb retains in-frame clones only, with some absent. The table lists about 74,000 clones, 75% to 90% of them singletons, with approximately 4.5% in the top ten. Material: PBMCs, obtained around atezolizumab (anti-PD-L1) treatment. The receptor set was obtained from a man aged 65 to 85 with urothelial cancer.

This clone came up once. The chain joins TRBV7-8 to TRBJ2-3; D is perhaps TRBD2 (6 bases). Germline values: CDR1 SGHVS, CDR2 FQNEAQ. This CDR3 has 18 residues. Between the trimmed V and J ends, which lost 5 bases and 2 bases, there was a span of 23 bases. The CDR3 loop reads CASSLYPRVAGYTDTQYF. Written as DNA, the CDR3 is TGTGCCAGCAGCCTATATCCTCGAGTGGCGGGATACACAGATACGCAGTATTTT.

A remark on this clone: This same CDR3 is encoded by further DNA sequences in the sample. This chain uses TRBV10-3 with TRBJ2-3; 10 bases align to TRBD1. Germline lookup yields CDR1 ENHRY and CDR2 SYGVKD. The CDR3 totals 14 residues. V trimming: 6 bases; J trimming: 3 bases; junction bases outside the gene matches: 3. DNA of the CDR3: TGTGCCATCAGACCGGGACAGGGGACAGATACGCAGTATTTT. Protein sequence: CAIRPGQGTDTQYF.

This chain uses TRBV2 with TRBJ1-4; 7 nucleotides align to TRBD1. V dropped 3 bases and J dropped 7; count of bases not matched to a gene: 17. Germline V lookup: CDR1 SNHLY, CDR2 FYNNEI. There are 18 residues in the CDR3. The CDR3 DNA is TGTGCCAGCAGTGACGTCGTAAAGCTGGGGCAGGGGGGTGAAAAACTGTTTTTT. Protein: CASSDVVKLGQGGEKLFF.

The chain uses TRBV10-1 and TRBJ1-2, with 10 bases that match TRBD1. CDR3 length: 15 amino acids. The J segment lost 4 bases and the V segment lost 11 bases, leaving 13 bases of the junction unmatched. The germline V gene has CDR1 WNHNN and CDR2 SYGVQD (reference sequence). The CDR3 here is CAGHRDRGNRYGYTF. As DNA, the CDR3 is TGCGCCGGGCACAGGGACAGGGGAAACCGCTATGGCTACACCTTC.

The J gene is TRBJ2-3, the V gene TRBV2; 10 nucleotides align to TRBD2. The CDR3 sequence is 16 residues long. CDR1 is SNHLY, CDR2 FYNNEI, per germline. The trim removed 8 bases at V and 2 bases at J, leaving 10 bases unmatched. CDR3 DNA sequence: TGTGCCAGCGCCGATACTAGCGGGATATTCACAGATACGCAGTATTTT. This encodes CASADTSGIFTDTQYF.

The chain has TRBV18 and TRBJ1-5, with 7 nucleotides matching TRBD1. V lost 3 bases, J lost 7 bases, and 12 bases stayed unmatched. Germline V gives CDR1 KGHSH, CDR2 LQKENI. This CDR3 contains 16 residues. CDR3 amino acids: CASSPRGTVTGQPQHF. CDR3 DNA: TGTGCCAGCTCACCGAGAGGGACAGTAACTGGGCAGCCCCAGCATTTT.

The V gene is TRBV19, the J gene TRBJ2-7; tentatively, D is TRBD2 (6 bases). From germline, CDR1 is LNHDA and CDR2 SQIVND (reference sequence). The V gene lost 4 bases and the J gene lost 3 bases, with 10 bases spanning the gap. CDR3 length: 13 residues. This CDR3 reads CASSRAGIYEQYF. The CDR3 region has the DNA TGTGCCAGTAGTAGGGCGGGGATCTACGAGCAGTACTTC.

DNA of the CDR3: TGCGCCAGCAGCTGGGGCGGAACTAGCACAGATACGCAGTATTTT. This gives the protein CASSWGGTSTDTQYF. The rearrangement joins TRBV5-1 to TRBJ2-3, with D possibly being TRBD1 (5 bases). Germline CDR1 and CDR2: SGHRS and YFSETQ. V lost 3 bases and J lost 0, with 11 bases in between. The CDR3 totals 15 residues.

This clone showed up just a few times. The chain combines TRBV18 with TRBJ2-7; 7 bases fit TRBD2. The CDR3 loop spans 14 amino acids. Germline V gene lookup returns CDR1 KGHSH and CDR2 LQKENI. The V and J ends lost 0 bases and 6 bases, in that order; junction bases with no gene match: 5. CDR3 protein: CASSPPAGRVEQYF. In DNA form, the CDR3 reads TGTGCCAGCTCACCACCCGCAGGGAGGGTCGAGCAGTACTTC.

V is TRBV18 and J is TRBJ2-7, with a possible D match to TRBD1 (5 bases). V shed 3 bases and J shed 3 bases, with 12 bases lying between them. Germline CDR1 is KGHSH and CDR2 is LQKENI. This CDR3 has 14 amino acids. The CDR3 is CASSPDTYSYEQYF. The CDR3 DNA reads TGTGCCAGCTCACCGGACACATATAGCTACGAGCAGTACTTC.

This clone has a handful of counts. The chain has TRBV5-6 and TRBJ1-1; possibly TRBD1 for D (5 bases). Trimming stripped 0 bases from V and 5 bases from J, with 14 bases between. The CDR3 runs to 15 residues. Germline assignment: CDR1 SGHDT and CDR2 YYEEEE. The CDR3 sequence is CASSLESGYRTEAFF. DNA for the CDR3: TGTGCCAGCAGCTTGGAGTCAGGGTATCGGACTGAAGCTTTCTTT.

The chain couples TRBV11-3 to TRBJ2-5; TRBD2 matches at 7 bases. Germline V CDR1 and CDR2: SGHNT, YENEEA. The CDR3 contains 15 residues. V was clipped by 5 bases and J by 5 bases; unmatched bases: 11. The CDR3 nucleotides are TGTGCCAGCAGCCTATCCTTTGACGGGAGGGAGACCCAGTACTTC. Protein: CASSLSFDGRETQYF.

As concerns this clone: Germline and junction disagree at one end, which may indicate a read error. This chain connects TRBV5-7 to TRBJ2-7; D may be TRBD1 (6 bases). Being an ORF, TRBV5-7 has a function that is uncertain. CDR3 size: 10 residues. For the CDR3, the DNA is TGTGCCAGCAGCCCTCCCGGGACATATTTC. As protein: CASSPPGTYF.

The chain carries TRBV13 and TRBJ2-7; 9 bases are a match to TRBD2. CDR1 is PRHDT, CDR2 FYEKMQ, per germline (reference sequence). The CDR3 runs 13 residues. With 5 bases clipped from V and 5 bases from J, the junction kept 4 bases outside the gene matches. CDR3 nucleotide sequence: TGTGCCAGCAGCCTGGGGACTAGCAACGAGCAGTACTTC. Translated, it gives CASSLGTSNEQYF.

The V gene is TRBV9, the J gene TRBJ2-1; D is perhaps TRBD1 (5 bases). Germline V lookup: CDR1 SGDLS, CDR2 YYNGEE. Trimming shortened V by 3 bases and J by 4 bases, and 14 bases separated the two germline ends. CDR3 size: 15 residues. Written as DNA, the CDR3 is TGTGCCAGCAGCGCGCAGGGTAGGGCTTACAATGAGCAGTTCTTC. It is translated as CASSAQGRAYNEQFF.